This T cell receptor (beta chain) was documented in a study of cytomegalovirus exposure and HLA in healthy donors. Study outcomes and limitations: It was assumed in the presence/absence analyses that sequencing depth was roughly uniform across donors. Being productive about 87% or about 30% of the time was typical of most TCR beta V segments in an earlier analysis.

Notes on this clone: Its antigen is still unknown.

PCR employed 60 Vbeta and 13 Jbeta primers. Source study methods: In a later analysis, the count reached about 80 million unique TCR beta chains, with about 11 million shared. Clones were read by immunoSEQ multiplex PCR, and TCRdb kept only the in-frame ones, dropping some. The DNA was the basis for D and trimming; V, J and clone size are from that table. The sample contains over 200,000 clones, about 78% of which appear only once. Sequences were obtained from PBMCs. This receptor was taken from a male donor in good health and CMV-seronegative.

The CDR3 loop is CASSSRVFYEQYF. CDR3 in DNA: TGTGCCAGCTCCTCGAGAGTCTTCTACGAGCAGTACTTC. The chain employs TRBV18 and TRBJ2-7; D uncertain. Trimming cost V 6 bases and J 3 bases, with 12 bases left between them. This CDR3 contains 13 residues. The germline V gene encodes CDR1 KGHSH and CDR2 LQKENI.